This T cell receptor (beta chain) came from a study of cytomegalovirus exposure and HLA in healthy donors. General study findings and limits: Later analysis suggested most CMV-associated TCR beta chains were HLA-restricted. Follow-up analysis later connected one missense variant in DCLRE1C with trimming of TCR beta V- and J-genes.

The CDR3 sequence is 15 residues long. After removal of 3 bases from V and 3 bases from J, the junction contained 3 bases not matched to a gene. Per germline, CDR1 SGHKS and CDR2 YYEKEE (reference sequence). Notes on this clone: Its target is unknown.

Primers: 60 Vbeta forward and 13 Jbeta reverse. Sequenced by immunoSEQ multiplex PCR; TCRdb stores in-frame clones only, minus some. This sample has about 190,000 clones, with 81% found just once. Sequenced sample: PBMCs. This receptor was obtained from a woman in her thirties in good health and CMV-seronegative. The V and J genes are TRBV5-5 and TRBJ2-7; 13 bases match TRBD2. The CDR3 DNA follows: TGTGCCAGCAGCTGGGGACTAGCGGGAAACTACGAGCAGTACTTC. Translating it yields CASSWGLAGNYEQYF.